This TCR beta chain emerged from a study of cytomegalovirus exposure and HLA in healthy donors (dated by TCRdb to about 2017). Study-wide context: An earlier analysis of about 530 of the donors reported 250 to 300 Gb of sequence data and about 120 million unique TCR beta sequences obtained from 180 million or so T cells. The T cell repertoires of under 700 subjects were profiled by immunosequencing and related to cytomegalovirus serostatus. A later genetic analysis used genome-wide SNP genotypes for about three fifths of the 666 donors, treating that subset as a discovery cohort. A separate validation cohort of roughly 130 different subjects was used in addition to the approximately 610-subject first cohort. In the later analysis, no new phenotypic data were used to find candidate immune exposures; instead, reliance was placed on TCR beta sequences and their occurrence across donors. On average, roughly 240,000 unique TCR beta nucleotide sequences were sequenced per donor among 300 to 500 genotyped donors of the cohort, with roughly 18% of those sequences being non-productive. To predict cytomegalovirus infection status, the study brought together high-throughput TCR immunosequencing, statistical association of individual TCRs with disease status, and machine learning. Every repertoire in the discovery cohort had been generated on one and the same sequencing platform. Of the 398 genotyped donors, approximately 80% fell in the genetic ancestry cluster associated with self-reported Caucasian donors. A handful of DR-DQ haplotypes were handled as single units for association and clustering because linkage in the cohort was strong. Roughly 300 gigabases of sequencing data and around 90 million unique TCR sequences made up an early release that covered roughly 670 HLA-typed donors. The study was designed to test whether signatures of past pathogen exposure could be identified by cataloging public T cell receptors. An earlier analysis of 500 to 650 of the donors applied high-throughput TCR beta sequencing to assess whether each TCR beta V gene segment acted as functional or pseudogenic. To study patterns of TCR occurrence, a later analysis re-analyzed previously published TCR beta repertoires from more than 550 donors and added high-resolution HLA genotyping. Both class I and class II loci were covered by HLA typing, at four-digit resolution. Donor age, sex, ethnicity and CMV serostatus were collected together with the repertoire data. Typing coverage varied by locus: roughly 620-640 donors for A, B, C, DRB1 and DQB1; around 560 for DQA1; 606 for DPA1; 400 to 480 for DPB1. What the study reported, not specific to this receptor: The classifier was reported to diagnose cytomegalovirus status with high specificity and sensitivity in both the original and validation cohorts. It was suggested by the authors that the approach could potentially be generalized to other disease states and immunological phenotypes. In a later genetic analysis, fewer N-insertions in productive TCRs were reported among donors in an Asian-associated ancestry cluster than the approximately 630-donor mean. A later analysis found that TCR association rates varied across HLA loci, with DRB1 alleles showing the most associated TCRs and HLA-C alleles the fewest. The study gave a list of over 150 TCR beta chains associated with cytomegalovirus. A cluster of highly shared sequence variants was judged likely to be a technical artifact of the sequencing pipeline. In a later analysis, HLA-associated TCR beta chains were found to be more clonally expanded and to have lower generation probabilities than equally common non-associated chains. Assigning TCR associations to individual alleles was difficult when HLA alleles, especially DR and DQ, strongly co-occurred. The cohort was sequenced for TCR beta chains only, and without alpha or paired-chain data the features that could be detected were limited. Roughly uniform sequencing depth across donors was assumed in presence/absence analyses, although this assumption may not hold. Because HLA typing was missing for some donors at each locus, association tests included only the typed subset. In an earlier analysis of about 550 of the donors, most TCR beta V segments were observed in productive rearrangements about 90% or about 30% of the time, broadly matching IMGT annotations. For the cohort, immune exposure information was limited to CMV serostatus. According to a later analysis, most CMV-associated TCR beta chains appeared to be HLA-restricted, and the HLA associations seemed to be driven largely by CMV exposure. In a later genetic analysis, a missense DCLRE1C variant was associated with V-gene and J-gene trimming of TCR beta chains, and the association was replicated in an independent cohort. A later analysis associated 15,000 or so TCR beta sequences with specific HLA alleles at a false discovery rate of 0.05. Because the 87-base-pair reads could not distinguish some IMGT-functional V segments, including TRBV6-2 and TRBV6-3, those segments were excluded. Because counts were too low, about 15 rarely observed V segments, including chromosome 9 orphons, were left out of the earlier analysis of a few hundred of the donors. Linkage disequilibrium might explain the correlated functional status among segregating V segments, but an unknown experimental factor could not be ruled out. A further reported finding was that TCR beta sequences accurately predicted the HLA-A and HLA-B alleles for most subjects in the first cohort. Three of the identified cytomegalovirus-associated TCR beta chains were confirmed in vitro to be specific for cytomegalovirus antigens. A later analysis reported that several top co-occurrence clusters appeared linked to parvovirus B19, influenza, CMV and Epstein-Barr virus. Across donors, most TCR sequences were observed very rarely, whereas some public TCRs were present in many individuals.

Taken from cysteine to phenylalanine, the CDR3 has 13 residues. Left in the record is the CDR3 DNA by itself, 39 bases read in frame from the first base. The V end loses 2 bases and the J end loses 5 bases, and a stretch of 7 bases separates them. The germline V gene (reference sequence) yields SEHNR for CDR1 and FQNEAQ for CDR2. The cohort comprised some 680 healthy bone marrow donors. At the time of sampling, every cohort member was nominally healthy, though immune exposures that went unrecorded were likely present. The donor was CMV seronegative and was included in the group of about 350 seronegative cohort members. A peripheral blood sample was provided by each donor, and peripheral blood mononuclear cells were used for TCR beta sequencing. The Qiagen DNeasy Blood Extraction Kit was used to extract genomic DNA from the blood cell samples. This clone was observed a handful of times. Its target antigen remains unknown. No qualities accompany the bases; no much larger clone lies one base away.

Receptor libraries were prepared by the immunoSEQ multiplex PCR assay. For the multiplex PCR, a mixture combining 60 forward primers for TCR Vbeta segments and 13 reverse primers for TCR Jbeta segments was used. A multiplex PCR assay on genomic DNA amplified the CDR3 region of rearranged TCR beta genes. Amplified TCR beta libraries were sequenced as 87-base-pair reads on the Illumina HiSeq System. Under the source paper's analysis protocol: A later analysis counted about 80 million unique TCR beta chains across the 600 to 850 repertoires, and 9 million to 14 million of these chains were shared by at least two donors. A nearest-neighbor algorithm error-corrected the raw reads and collapsed the reads into unique sequences, merging closely related sequences to remove PCR and sequencing errors. CDR3 sequences were aligned to IMGT reference sequences to assign V, D and J gene segments. For a sequence to be retained, a match of at least six nucleotides was required to both a V gene segment and a J gene segment. Rearrangements were called productive when the CDR3 lacked stop codons and stayed in frame with V and J; all others were non-productive. Following IMGT convention, CDR3 was defined as the stretch from the second conserved V-encoded cysteine to the conserved J-encoded phenylalanine. In an earlier analysis of around 600 of the donors, sequences lacking an unambiguous match to a single V gene segment were excluded. In an earlier analysis of roughly 500 of the donors, V segments were called functional above 56.7% productive rearrangements and were called segregating when the between-donor standard deviation exceeded 5%. To diagnose cytomegalovirus status from the catalog of TCR beta chain sequences, a statistical classification framework was built. In a later analysis, TCR nucleotide sequences were compared against IMGT/GENE-DB human TR gene sequences so that V and J genes could be assigned. The TCRdist pipeline was used in a later analysis to assign CDR3 sequences and most-parsimonious VDJ recombination scenarios. In a later analysis, each TCR beta chain was defined by its CDR3 amino acid sequence together with its V-gene family, and reads without a unique V-gene family were excluded. To address suspected cross-contamination and a sequencing artifact, a later analysis removed approximately 590 highly shared, low-generation-probability nucleotide sequences. In a later analysis, a clonal expansion index for each public chain was calculated from normalized within-repertoire ranks of inferred template counts. In a later analysis, generation probabilities were computed using a VDJ recombination model fitted to out-of-frame rearrangements, and the results were checked against IGoR. Hypergeometric tests were used in a later analysis to score TCR-TCR, TCR-HLA and TCR-CMV co-occurrence, with a repertoire-size bias correction applied to the TCR pairs. A later analysis estimated false discovery rates by permuting HLA or CMV assignments 20 times. In a later analysis, co-occurring TCRs were grouped using DBSCAN, with TCRdist sequence similarity added in when clustering inside HLA-allele-positive subsets. For co-occurrence clustering, repertoires with fewer than 30,000 or more than 120,000 public chains were excluded, along with roughly 5 repertoires with anomalous nucleotide sharing. The clones in this table, taken by TCRdb from immuneACCESS, are in-frame only. Not every clone is retained; where verified, under half of the shortfall comes from an unresolved V gene, and the cause of the rest is unknown. That table furnishes V, J and clone size, whereas the DNA furnished D and trimming. The sample records some 180,000 clones, 60% to 80% of which are singletons. The ten largest make up less than 3.5% of the sample.

The TCR was taken from a woman aged 25 to 39 in good health and CMV-seronegative. Sequenced sample: PBMCs. The rearranged chain carries TRBV7-9 and TRBJ1-5; no confident D gene assignment can be made. The CDR3 reads as follows: CASSLRGDQPQHF. The DNA reads TGTGCCAGCAGCTTACGAGGAGATCAGCCCCAGCATTTT.